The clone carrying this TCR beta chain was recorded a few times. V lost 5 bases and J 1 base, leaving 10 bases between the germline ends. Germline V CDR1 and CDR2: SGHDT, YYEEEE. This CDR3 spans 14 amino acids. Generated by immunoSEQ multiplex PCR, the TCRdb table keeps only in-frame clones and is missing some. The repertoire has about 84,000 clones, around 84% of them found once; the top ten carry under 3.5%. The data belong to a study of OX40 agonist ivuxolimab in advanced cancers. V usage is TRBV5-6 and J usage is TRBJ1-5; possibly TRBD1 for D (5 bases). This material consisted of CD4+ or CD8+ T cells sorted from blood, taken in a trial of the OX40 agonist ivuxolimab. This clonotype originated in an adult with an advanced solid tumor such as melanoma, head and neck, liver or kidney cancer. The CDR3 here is CASRKGRSNQPQHF. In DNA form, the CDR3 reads TGTGCCAGCAGAAAGGGACGGAGCAATCAGCCCCAGCATTTT.